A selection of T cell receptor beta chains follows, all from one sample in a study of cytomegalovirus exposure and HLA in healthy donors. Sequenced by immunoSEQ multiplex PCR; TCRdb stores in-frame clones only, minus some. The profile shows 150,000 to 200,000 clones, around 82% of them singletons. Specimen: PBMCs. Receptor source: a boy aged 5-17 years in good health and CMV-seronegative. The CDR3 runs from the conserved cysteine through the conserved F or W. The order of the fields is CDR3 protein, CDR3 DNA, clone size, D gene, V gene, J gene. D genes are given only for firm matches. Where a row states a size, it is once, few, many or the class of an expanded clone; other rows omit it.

CDR3aa: CASSARQLGSGNTIYF
CDR3nt: TGTGCCAGCAGCGCGCGACAGCTGGGCTCTGGAAACACCATATATTTT
abundance: NA
d_gene: NA
v_gene: TRBV9
j_gene: TRBJ1-3

CDR3aa: CASGEDGYTF
CDR3nt: TGTGCCAGCGGGGAGGATGGCTACACCTTC
abundance: NA
d_gene: NA
v_gene: TRBV5-6
j_gene: TRBJ1-2

CDR3aa: CASSEGGEETQYF
CDR3nt: TGTGCCAGCAGTGAAGGGGGGGAAGAGACCCAGTACTTC
abundance: once
d_gene: NA
v_gene: TRBV2
j_gene: TRBJ2-5

CDR3aa: CASSLDSSGLNYGYTF
CDR3nt: TGCGCCAGCAGCTTGGATTCCTCGGGACTTAACTATGGCTACACCTTC
abundance: NA
d_gene: NA
v_gene: TRBV5-1
j_gene: TRBJ1-2

CDR3aa: CASSVQGHEQYF
CDR3nt: TGTGCCAGCAGCGTACAGGGTCACGAGCAGTACTTC
abundance: NA
d_gene: NA
v_gene: TRBV13
j_gene: TRBJ2-7

CDR3aa: CASSSLYAGELFF
CDR3nt: TGTGCCAGCAGTAGCTTGTACGCCGGGGAGCTGTTTTTT
abundance: NA
d_gene: NA
v_gene: TRBV13
j_gene: TRBJ2-2

CDR3aa: CASSPRQGNHGYTF
CDR3nt: TGCGCCAGCAGCCCCAGACAGGGTAACCATGGCTACACCTTC
abundance: NA
d_gene: TRBD1
v_gene: TRBV4-1
j_gene: TRBJ1-2

CDR3aa: CASNQAGSYEQYF
CDR3nt: TGTGCCAGCAATCAGGCTGGTTCCTACGAGCAGTACTTC
abundance: NA
d_gene: NA
v_gene: TRBV7-9
j_gene: TRBJ2-7

CDR3aa: CASSPGTGLYEQYF
CDR3nt: TGTGCCAGCAGCCCCGGGACAGGTTTATACGAGCAGTACTTC
abundance: NA
d_gene: TRBD1
v_gene: TRBV27
j_gene: TRBJ2-7

CDR3aa: CSVATSTETQYF
CDR3nt: TGCAGCGTTGCGACTAGTACAGAGACCCAGTACTTC
abundance: NA
d_gene: NA
v_gene: TRBV29-1
j_gene: TRBJ2-5

CDR3aa: CATSREGPGRDEQYF
CDR3nt: TGTGCCACCAGCAGAGAGGGTCCCGGGAGGGACGAGCAGTACTTC
abundance: NA
d_gene: TRBD2
v_gene: TRBV15
j_gene: TRBJ2-7

CDR3aa: CASSQRGLPATEAFF
CDR3nt: TGTGCCAGCAGCCAGAGAGGCCTCCCCGCCACTGAAGCTTTCTTT
abundance: once
d_gene: NA
v_gene: TRBV14
j_gene: TRBJ1-1

CDR3aa: CASSVAGGSKQETQYF
CDR3nt: TGTGCCAGCAGCGTAGCGGGGGGTTCGAAACAAGAGACCCAGTACTTC
abundance: NA
d_gene: TRBD2
v_gene: TRBV9
j_gene: TRBJ2-5

CDR3aa: CASSRRQGNNEKLFF
CDR3nt: TGTGCCAGCAGTCGCCGACAGGGGAATAATGAAAAACTGTTTTTT
abundance: NA
d_gene: TRBD1
v_gene: TRBV28
j_gene: TRBJ1-4

CDR3aa: CASSFEAFGSGGFYEQYF
CDR3nt: TGTGCCAGCAGCTTCGAGGCCTTTGGGAGCGGGGGATTCTACGAGCAGTACTTC
abundance: NA
d_gene: TRBD2
v_gene: TRBV5-8
j_gene: TRBJ2-7